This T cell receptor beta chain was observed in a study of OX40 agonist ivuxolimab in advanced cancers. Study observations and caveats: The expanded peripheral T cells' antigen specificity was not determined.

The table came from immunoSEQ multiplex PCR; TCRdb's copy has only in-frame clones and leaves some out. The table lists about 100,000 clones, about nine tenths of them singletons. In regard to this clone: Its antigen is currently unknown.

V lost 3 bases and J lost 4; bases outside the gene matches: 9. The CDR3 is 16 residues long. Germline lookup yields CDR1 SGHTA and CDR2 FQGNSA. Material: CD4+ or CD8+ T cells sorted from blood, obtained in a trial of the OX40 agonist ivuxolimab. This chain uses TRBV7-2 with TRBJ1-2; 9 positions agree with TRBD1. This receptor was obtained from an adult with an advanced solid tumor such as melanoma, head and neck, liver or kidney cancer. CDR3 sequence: CASSFTTGTGPYGYTF. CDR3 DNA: TGTGCCAGCAGCTTTACTACCGGGACAGGGCCCTATGGCTACACCTTC.